This passage covers 11 T cell receptor beta chains from one sample sequenced in a study of T cell responses to AZD1222 COVID-19 vaccine. The data were produced by immunoSEQ multiplex PCR, yet TCRdb's version contains in-frame clones alone and is incomplete. The sample lists 160,000 or so clones; approximately 88% were seen once. The specimen was peripheral blood, collected 28 days after the second AZD1222 dose. The source is an adult who received the AZD1222 COVID-19 vaccine.

The count of this clone is one. The chain has TRBV28 and TRBJ2-3, with D perhaps being TRBD1 or TRBD2 (5 bases each). With 7 bases removed from V and 1 base from J, the gap between germline ends came to 15 bases. The CDR3 sequence is 15 residues long. Germline lookup yields CDR1 MDHEN and CDR2 SYDVKM. The CDR3 sequence: CASIGSLGGTDTQYF. The CDR3 DNA reads as TGTGCCAGCATAGGCTCCCTGGGGGGCACAGATACGCAGTATTTT.

This chain joins TRBV5-4 and TRBJ1-2, with TRBD1 matching over 7 bases. The ends lost 5 bases at V and 4 bases at J; junction bases unmatched: 11. In germline, CDR1 is SGHNT, CDR2 YYREEE (reference sequence). The CDR3 has 15 residues. This chain's CDR3 is CASSHKGATSYGYTF. The CDR3 DNA sequence: TGTGCCAGCAGTCATAAGGGGGCGACATCCTATGGCTACACCTTC. Full variable domain (rest looked up from reference TRBV5-4 and TRBJ1-2): ETGVTQSPTHLIKTRGQQVTLRCSSQSGHNTVSWYQQALGQGPQFIFQYYREEENGRGNFPPRFSGLQFPNYSSELNVNALELDDSALYLCASSHKGATSYGYTFGSGTRLTVV.

This clone is a singleton in its sample. CDR3 sequence reads: CASSVVRTSGGANTGELFF. The CDR3 nucleotides read TGTGCCAGCAGCGTAGTAAGAACTAGCGGGGGGGCGAACACCGGGGAGCTGTTTTTT. This chain connects TRBV9 to TRBJ2-2; 13 nucleotides agree with TRBD2. Germline CDR1 is SGDLS and CDR2 is YYNGEE. This CDR3 has 19 residues. V lost 0 bases, J lost 0 bases, and 5 bases stayed unmatched.

V usage is TRBV19 and J usage is TRBJ1-5; D is perhaps TRBD1 (5 bases). Trimming removed 6 bases at V and 0 bases at J, with 18 bases between. The germline gives CDR1 LNHDA, CDR2 SQIVND (reference sequence). The length of the CDR3 is 17 residues. The CDR3 here is CASRPLDRGFSNQPQHF. In nucleotides, the CDR3 is TGTGCCAGTAGACCTTTAGACAGAGGGTTTAGCAATCAGCCCCAGCATTTT.

This rearrangement joins TRBV6-5 to TRBJ1-2, with 8 bases fitting TRBD1. The V and J ends lost 8 bases and 2 bases, in that order; junction bases with no gene match: 7. The V gene's germline CDR1 is MNHEY and CDR2 SVGAGI. CDR3 size: 14 residues. CDR3 nucleotide sequence: TGTGCCAGCCACGGGCAGGGGGCAAACTATGGCTACACCTTC. It yields the protein CASHGQGANYGYTF.

The rearrangement joins TRBV18 to TRBJ1-5; D is undetermined. The germline V and J ends were trimmed by 6 bases and 4 bases, with 19 bases remaining between them. The CDR3 has 16 amino acids. The germline V gene encodes CDR1 KGHSH and CDR2 LQKENI. CDR3 sequence reads: CASSSAEASLNQPQHF. Written as DNA, the CDR3 is TGTGCCAGCTCCAGCGCCGAGGCTTCGCTTAATCAGCCCCAGCATTTT.

J is TRBJ1-6 and V is TRBV11-2; TRBD1 is a possible D gene (5 bases). Trimming left V 5 bases short and J 7 bases short, with 12 bases between. Germline CDR1 and CDR2: SGHAT and FQNNGV. This CDR3 spans 14 amino acids. CDR3 residues: CASSNREGNSPLHF. In DNA form, the CDR3 reads TGTGCCAGCAGCAATAGGGAGGGGAATTCACCCCTCCACTTT.

This rearrangement joins TRBV6-6 to TRBJ2-6; D gene uncertain. This CDR3 spans 18 amino acids. Trimming shortened V by 6 bases and J by 0 bases, and 18 bases separated the two germline ends. Per the germline V gene, CDR1 is MNHNY and CDR2 is SVGAGI (reference sequence). In DNA, the CDR3 is TGTGCCAGCAGGCGATCCTTGGTGGGCTCCTCTGGGGCCAACGTCCTGACTTTC. This codes for CASRRSLVGSSGANVLTF.

The chain carries TRBV3-1 (or the pseudogene TRBV3-2) and TRBJ2-1; tentative D call: TRBD2 (6 bases). Germline V gene lookup returns CDR1 LGHDT and CDR2 YNNKEL (reference sequence). Deletions cut 0 bases from V and 7 bases from J, with 10 bases between. The CDR3 spans 14 residues. For the CDR3, the DNA is TGTGCCAGCAGCCAAGATCCGGGGGTAAATGAGCAGTTCTTC. Translation: CASSQDPGVNEQFF.

The chain is built from TRBV5-1 and TRBJ1-1; D is perhaps TRBD1 (6 bases). Germline V gives CDR1 SGHRS, CDR2 YFSETQ. V lost 3 bases and J 1 base, leaving 13 bases between the germline ends. The CDR3 contains 15 residues. CDR3 region: CASSYTGNQNTEAFF. The DNA for the CDR3 is TGCGCCAGCAGCTATACAGGGAACCAGAACACTGAAGCTTTCTTT.

The rearrangement uses TRBV2 and TRBJ1-5, with 7 bases aligning to TRBD1. This CDR3 contains 14 residues. V lost 11 bases and J lost 0; bases outside the gene matches: 7. CDR1 is SNHLY, CDR2 FYNNEI, per germline. The CDR3 nucleotides read TGTGCCGGCCGACAGGGAGATAGCAATCAGCCCCAGCATTTT. Encoded protein: CAGRQGDSNQPQHF.